This T cell receptor (beta chain) was recorded in a study of T cells in Graves' hyperthyroidism and ophthalmopathy. There were TCR beta CDR3 regions amplified from RNA transcripts. A first-round RT-PCR of the TCR CDR3 used the HTBI primer set. TCRdb fed the multiplex PCR reads into MiXCR, producing one record per CDR3 protein. The table includes around 260,000 distinct CDR3 sequences, about 25% detected once. This clonotype has a count of ten or more. The germline gives CDR1 SQVTM, CDR2 ANQGSEA. With 2 bases removed from V and 8 bases from J, the gap between germline ends came to 9 bases. The CDR3 contains 11 residues.

The chain joins TRBV29-1 to TRBJ1-1; perhaps TRBD1 as D (5 bases). The clonotype was recovered from a man in his forties with Graves' hyperthyroidism that later progressed to Graves' ophthalmopathy. The sample comprised blood. This CDR3 is CSVETRQEAFF. In nucleotides, the CDR3 is TGCAGCGTTGAAACGAGACAGGAAGCTTTCTTT.